This paragraph covers one T cell receptor beta chain sequence. The sample is drawn from a study of blood T cell repertoires in COVID-19. Study-wide background: Sample material is recorded as cDNA or gDNA derived from T cells, B-cell-depleted T cells, or PBMCs.

Authors' analysis steps: Amplified reference gene primers provided the basis for estimating nucleated cell counts. TCRdb's copy holds only in-frame clones and misses some; the assay was immunoSEQ multiplex PCR. V and J calls and clone size are those listed in that table; D and trimming were worked out from the DNA. The sample yields more than 60,000 clones, around nine tenths seen once. The TCR sequence derives from an elderly woman with active or convalescent COVID-19. The sequencing sample was made of peripheral blood.

As DNA, the CDR3 is TGTGCCAGCAGGCGGGGGGCCCAAGAGACCCAGTACTTC. It encodes CASRRGAQETQYF. V gene TRBV6-5 combines with J gene TRBJ2-5, with 8 bases that match TRBD2. After removal of 6 bases from V and 1 base from J, the junction contained 1 base not matched to a gene. Germline V gene sequence: CDR1 MNHEY, CDR2 SVGAGI. This CDR3 contains 13 residues.